A selection of T cell receptor beta chains follows, all from one sample in a study of OX40 agonist ivuxolimab in advanced cancers. Some clones are missing from TCRdb's copy, which holds only in-frame ones; the method was immunoSEQ multiplex PCR. The data show approximately 91,000 clones, around 87% seen once. The sample in question was CD4+ or CD8+ T cells sorted from blood, obtained in a trial of the OX40 agonist ivuxolimab. These TCRs come from an adult with an advanced solid tumor such as melanoma, head and neck, liver or kidney cancer. Each CDR3 is given with its conserved first and last residue. The order of the fields is CDR3 DNA, CDR3 protein, clone size, J gene, V gene, D gene. A D gene is named only where the DNA matches it firmly. Not every row has a clone size; where given, it reads once, few, many or a size class.

DNA: TGTGCCAGCAGCCCCCCGGGACAGGGTTACAATGAGCAGTTCTTC
CDR3: CASSPPGQGYNEQFF
size: once
J: TRBJ2-1
V: TRBV5-4
D: TRBD1

DNA: TGTGCCAGCAGCTTATCTGGGCTGGACACTGAAGCTTTCTTT
CDR3: CASSLSGLDTEAFF
size: .
J: TRBJ1-1
V: TRBV5-5
D: .

DNA: TGCGCCAGCAGCAGCCGGGATAGCGGGGGCGGAGAGACCCAGTACTTC
CDR3: CASSSRDSGGGETQYF
size: .
J: TRBJ2-5
V: TRBV5-1
D: TRBD2

DNA: TGTGCCAGCACCACTAGCGGGGGGTCCCTCCAAGAGACCCAGTACTTC
CDR3: CASTTSGGSLQETQYF
size: .
J: TRBJ2-5
V: TRBV2
D: TRBD2

DNA: TGTGCCACCAGCATTTTCCTCCTGGACAGGGACAGCTCCTACGAGCAGTACTTC
CDR3: CATSIFLLDRDSSYEQYF
size: .
J: TRBJ2-7
V: TRBV15
D: TRBD1

DNA: TGTGCCATCAGTGACCGGGACAGAACGAACACCGGGGAGCTGTTTTTT
CDR3: CAISDRDRTNTGELFF
size: .
J: TRBJ2-2
V: TRBV10-3
D: TRBD1

DNA: TGCGCCAGCAGCCCCAACGTAGCGGGCGGCTCCTACAATGAGCAGTTCTTC
CDR3: CASSPNVAGGSYNEQFF
size: .
J: TRBJ2-1
V: TRBV5-1
D: TRBD2

DNA: TGTGCCAGCAGCTTAACGACTAGCCCAAGTGAGCAGTTCTTC
CDR3: CASSLTTSPSEQFF
size: .
J: TRBJ2-1
V: TRBV11-1
D: TRBD2

DNA: TGTGCCATCAGTGAGCAGCGGGGGCGCGGGGAAGCTTTCTTT
CDR3: CAISEQRGRGEAFF
size: .
J: TRBJ1-1
V: TRBV10-3
D: .

DNA: TGTGCCAGCAGCCCGGGGACGGTGAACACTGAAGCTTTCTTT
CDR3: CASSPGTVNTEAFF
size: .
J: TRBJ1-1
V: TRBV7-9
D: .

DNA: TGTGCCAGCAGCTTCGATATGGCCTATGGCTACACCTTC
CDR3: CASSFDMAYGYTF
size: once
J: TRBJ1-2
V: TRBV5-8
D: .

DNA: TGTGCCAGCACCCCCCGCGACAGGGGGGCAAACACTGAAGCTTTCTTT
CDR3: CASTPRDRGANTEAFF
size: .
J: TRBJ1-1
V: TRBV6-6
D: TRBD1

DNA: TGTGCCAGCAGATCAGGGGTCGCAGGTCCAGCTTTCTTT
CDR3: CASRSGVAGPAFF
size: few
J: TRBJ1-1
V: TRBV28
D: .